A single sample gave rise to the 19 T cell receptor beta chains below, sequenced in a study of CD8+CD57+ T cells in acquired aplastic anemia. Patients chosen for sequencing had shown CD8+CD57+ cell expansion by flow cytometry. It was genomic DNA that served as the template for profiling TCR beta VDJ and CDR3. TCRdb re-called the reads through MiXCR, storing one row per CDR3 protein. The table has 130,000 or so distinct CDR3 sequences, roughly 55% seen once; the top ten hold roughly 29%. Input material: sorted CD4+, CD8+, or CD8+CD57+ T cells (not recorded which) from PBMCs. The receptors originated from a human donor with aplastic anemia.

The rearrangement uses TRBV10-2 and TRBJ1-1; TRBD1 is a possible D gene (5 bases). Germline loops: CDR1 WSHSY, CDR2 SAAADI. Trimming removed 6 bases at V and 1 base at J, with 9 bases between. The CDR3 has 13 residues. For the CDR3, the DNA is TGCGCCAGCAGGAAGACAGAGAACACTGAAGCTTTCTTT. This gives the protein CASRKTENTEAFF.

This chain joins TRBV7-6 and TRBJ2-7; tentatively, D is TRBD1 (5 bases). This CDR3 contains 15 residues. The germline CDR1 and CDR2 sequences are SGHVS and FNYEAQ. The V gene lost 0 bases and the J gene lost 3 bases, with 12 bases spanning the gap. For the CDR3, the DNA is TGTGCCAGCAGCTTAGCCCAGGGTACAAACTACGAGCAGTACTTC. Residues: CASSLAQGTNYEQYF.

This clonotype was observed many times. The chain joins TRBV9 to TRBJ2-3; D possibly corresponds to TRBD2 (6 bases). This CDR3 contains 15 residues. Trimming took 6 bases from V and 0 from J, leaving 14 bases between them. Germline V gene data show CDR1 as SGDLS and CDR2 as YYNGEE. CDR3 sequence (DNA): TGTGCCAGCACCCCGTGGGGGACTAGCACAGATACGCAGTATTTT. Translating it yields CASTPWGTSTDTQYF. The variable domain in full, with the rest retrieved from reference TRBV9 and TRBJ2-3, is DSGVTQTPKHLITATGQRVTLRCSPRSGDLSVYWYQQSLDQGLQFLIQYYNGEERAKGNILERFSAQQFPDLHSELNLSSLELGDSALYFCASTPWGTSTDTQYFGPGTRLTVL.

This clonotype was recorded once. V usage is TRBV7-6 and J usage is TRBJ2-2; D gene uncertain. The CDR3 consists of 13 residues. In germline, CDR1 is SGHVS, CDR2 FNYEAQ. Trimming cost V 0 bases and J 3 bases, with 2 bases left between them. The DNA for the CDR3 is TGTGCCAGCAGCTTAGCCCACACCGGGGAGCTGTTTTTT. Translated: CASSLAHTGELFF.

This chain connects TRBV20-1 to TRBJ2-3; a possible D gene is TRBD2 (7 bases). The V end was cut by 0 bases, the J end by 4 bases, with 17 bases between. The length of the CDR3 is 16 residues. Germline V gene data show CDR1 as DFQATT and CDR2 as SNEGSKA (reference sequence). The CDR3 reads CSAREVGGLEPDTQYF. The CDR3 region has the DNA TGCAGTGCTAGAGAAGTGGGGGGGCTGGAGCCAGATACGCAGTATTTT.

This rearrangement joins TRBV9 to TRBJ2-1, with 7 bases fitting TRBD2. Trimming removed 2 bases from V and 8 bases from J; junction bases left unmatched: 10. CDR3 length: 15 residues. The germline CDR1 and CDR2 sequences are SGDLS and YYNGEE. The CDR3 region has the DNA TGTGCCAGCAGCGTGACTAGCTTGACGGTGGATGAGCAGTTCTTC. Translation gives CASSVTSLTVDEQFF. Full variable domain (outside the CDR3, taken from reference TRBV9 and TRBJ2-1): DSGVTQTPKHLITATGQRVTLRCSPRSGDLSVYWYQQSLDQGLQFLIQYYNGEERAKGNILERFSAQQFPDLHSELNLSSLELGDSALYFCASSVTSLTVDEQFFGPGTRLTVL.

This clonotype was seen only a few times. The V and J genes are TRBV10-3 and TRBJ2-3; D gene uncertain. V lost 7 bases, J lost 0 bases, and 2 bases lay in between. Germline assignment: CDR1 ENHRY and CDR2 SYGVKD. The CDR3 length is 11 residues. DNA for the CDR3: TGTGCCATCACGAGCACAGATACGCAGTATTTT. Amino acid sequence: CAITSTDTQYF.

CDR3 in amino acids: CASSQPIRRSPYEQYF. As DNA, the CDR3 is TGTGCCAGCAGCCAGCCTATCAGACGGTCACCCTACGAGCAGTACTTC. J is TRBJ2-7 and V is TRBV11-1; D not certain. Deletions cut 5 bases from V and 2 bases from J, with 19 bases between. The germline CDR1 and CDR2 sequences are SGHAT and FQDESV (reference sequence). This CDR3 has 16 amino acids. Complete variable domain (other parts from reference TRBV11-1 and TRBJ2-7): EAEVAQSPRYKITEKSQAVAFWCDPISGHATLYWYRQILGQGPELLVQFQDESVVDDSQLPKDRFSAERLKGVDSTLKIQPAELGDSAMYLCASSQPIRRSPYEQYFGPGTRLTVT.

The rearrangement uses TRBV7-8 and TRBJ1-5; D gene ambiguous. The germline CDR1 and CDR2 sequences are SGHVS and FQNEAQ. V was clipped by 6 bases and J by 11 bases, with 26 bases between them. There are 16 residues in the CDR3. This CDR3 is CASSSKGRLNQWTQHF. The CDR3 DNA reads as TGTGCCAGCAGTTCGAAGGGCAGACTCAATCAGTGGACCCAGCATTTT.

This clonotype was picked up a small number of times. The CDR3 carries no conserved terminal phenylalanine or tryptophan, so it likely arises from a read error. This chain joins TRBV11-3 and TRBJ1-6; D is unclear. Germline V gives CDR1 SGHNT, CDR2 YENEEA. V lost 2 bases, J lost 7 bases, and 6 bases lay in between. The CDR3 runs to 13 residues. The CDR3 here is CASSLTENSPLHS. DNA of the CDR3: TGTGCCAGCAGCTTAACAGAGAATTCACCCCTCCACTCT.

As to this clonotype: Relative to the germline gene, one junction end is altered; a read error may explain this. This chain connects TRBV20-1 to TRBJ1-2; no reliable D call. From germline, CDR1 is DFQATT and CDR2 SNEGSKA (reference sequence). The CDR3 has 14 residues. The CDR3 loop is CSARSGGNIYGYTF. As DNA, the CDR3 is TGCAGTGCTAGATCGGGAGGGAATATCTATGGCTACACCTTT.

Many counts were recorded for this clonotype. This rearrangement joins TRBV28 to TRBJ2-7; D unresolved. Germline CDR1 is MDHEN and CDR2 is SYDVKM. The V gene lost 0 bases and the J gene lost 0 bases, with 9 bases spanning the gap. CDR3 size: 15 residues. DNA for the CDR3: TGTGCCAGCAGTTTATGGTCCCAGACCTCCTACGAGCAGTACTTC. Amino acid sequence: CASSLWSQTSYEQYF. The complete variable domain, with remaining parts taken from reference TRBV28 and TRBJ2-7, reads DVKVTQSSRYLVKRTGEKVFLECVQDMDHENMFWYRQDPGLGLRLIYFSYDVKMKEKGDIPEGYSVSREKKERFSLILESASTNQTSMYLCASSLWSQTSYEQYFGPGTRLTVT.

This clonotype was counted a single time. The chain uses TRBV2 and TRBJ2-1; D might be TRBD1 or TRBD2, each matching 5 bases. This CDR3 has 15 residues. Germline CDR1 reads SNHLY; CDR2 reads FYNNEI. V lost 6 bases to trimming and J lost 8 bases, with 20 bases between them. The CDR3 DNA reads TGTGCCAGCAGGGAGGTTACAGGTTTAATGTATGAGCAGTTCTTC. It encodes CASREVTGLMYEQFF.

This clonotype was observed at least ten times. The chain links TRBV2 to TRBJ2-2; 14 nucleotides match TRBD2. Looked up from germline, CDR1 is SNHLY and CDR2 is FYNNEI. Germline trimming cut 2 bases from V and 3 bases from J; bases unmatched to any gene: 2. This CDR3 spans 17 amino acids. The CDR3 region is CASSELGLAGDTGELFF. The CDR3 DNA follows: TGTGCCAGCAGTGAATTGGGACTAGCGGGAGACACCGGGGAGCTGTTTTTT. Variable domain in full (rest from reference TRBV2 and TRBJ2-2): EPEVTQTPSHQVTQMGQEVILRCVPISNHLYFYWYRQILGQKVEFLVSFYNNEISEKSEIFDDQFSVERPDGSNFTLKIRSTKLEDSAMYFCASSELGLAGDTGELFFGEGSRLTVL.

The V call is TRBV25-1, the J call TRBJ2-1; 10 bases are a match to TRBD2. V trimming: 8 bases; J trimming: 10 bases; junction bases outside the gene matches: 14. The germline V gene encodes CDR1 MGHDK and CDR2 SYGVNS. This CDR3 has 15 residues. Here the CDR3 DNA reads TGTGCCAGCGCTTTAGCGGGGGGACCTGTTACAGAGCAGTTCTTC. Protein product: CASALAGGPVTEQFF.

This clonotype rates as medium-sized (0.01 to 0.1%). This chain connects TRBV20-1 to TRBJ2-1, with D uncertain. This CDR3 contains 14 residues. CDR1 DFQATT and CDR2 SNEGSKA come from the germline V gene (reference sequence). V lost 7 bases, J lost 6 bases, and 19 bases lay in between. CDR3: CSVPREYLRNEQFF. The CDR3 region has the DNA TGCAGTGTCCCGCGTGAATACCTCCGCAATGAGCAGTTCTTC.

Note on this clonotype: At one end the junction does not follow the germline gene, possibly because of a read error. The chain links TRBV6-5 to TRBJ2-7, with D perhaps given as TRBD1 or TRBD2 (5 bases each). The CDR3 runs 12 residues. Germline V CDR1 and CDR2: MNHEY, SVGAGI. CDR3 sequence (DNA): TGTGCCAGCAGTAACGGGGCCTACGAGCAGCACTTC. Translated: CASSNGAYEQHF.

This clonotype was detected ten times or more. V and J are TRBV11-1 and TRBJ2-6; D is possibly TRBD1 or TRBD2 (5 bases each). In germline, CDR1 is SGHAT, CDR2 FQDESV (reference sequence). The CDR3 is 17 amino acids. The germline V and J ends were trimmed by 5 bases and 0 bases, with 14 bases remaining between them. In DNA form, the CDR3 reads TGTGCCAGCAGCCCGGGACCCTCGAGCTCTGGGGCCAACGTCCTGACTTTC. Residues: CASSPGPSSSGANVLTF.

This clonotype occurred a few times. V gene TRBV6-4 combines with J gene TRBJ2-7; 10 bases map to TRBD2. This CDR3 is built from 16 residues. The V and J ends lost 4 bases and 6 bases, in that order; junction bases with no gene match: 12. Germline V gene sequence: CDR1 MRHNA, CDR2 SNTAGT. The CDR3: CASSATGTSAYSEQYF. The CDR3 DNA is TGTGCCAGCAGTGCCACCGGGACTAGCGCGTACTCCGAGCAGTACTTC.